This is a list of T cell receptor beta chains from one sample in a study of T cell repertoires in cytomegalovirus infection. TCRdb re-analysed the reads in MiXCR, keeping a single row per CDR3 protein. Here the sample spans about 52,000 distinct CDR3 sequences, roughly a fifth being singletons. Their antigen targets remain unknown. Sequences were derived from CD8+ T cells from cultured PBMCs, sampled from culture after CMV antigen stimulation. These receptor sequences come from a human donor in good health (CMV status not recorded). Some clones in this sample may be carry-over from other donors' samples. CDR3s include the opening cysteine and the closing phenylalanine or tryptophan. The D gene is left open where the match is weak. The size entry is marked missing in some rows and otherwise reads once, few, many or a size class.

v_call,clone_size,j_call,d_call,cdr3_nt,cdr3_aa
TRBV20-1,.,TRBJ2-1,.,TGCAGTGCTAGTGGGGGGCTTGACAATGAGCAGTTCTTC,CSASGGLDNEQFF
TRBV19,.,TRBJ1-1,.,TGTGCCAGTAGTATAGAGGGCGGATCTCAAATCAGTACTGAAGCTTTCTTT,CASSIEGGSQISTEAFF
TRBV3-1,.,TRBJ1-2,TRBD1,TGTGCCAGCAGCCAAGTTCCGGGACAGAACTATGGCTACTCCTTC,CASSQVPGQNYGYSF
TRBV6-1,many,TRBJ2-6,.,TGTGCCAGCAGTGAAGTGCAGGGAACTGGGGCCAACGTCCTGACTTTC,CASSEVQGTGANVLTF
TRBV4-1,.,TRBJ2-3,TRBD2,TGCGCCAGCAGCCAAGAGGGTCTAGCGGGGACCCGCACAGATACGCAGTATTTT,CASSQEGLAGTRTDTQYF
TRBV7-2,few,TRBJ2-5,.,TGTGCCAGCAGCTTGGGCCGTGGGGAGACCCAGTACTTC,CASSLGRGETQYF
TRBV27,few,TRBJ2-7,TRBD1,TGTGCCAGCAGTTTATCGACAGGGCCTTACGAGCAGTACTTC,CASSLSTGPYEQYF
TRBV15,many,TRBJ1-1,TRBD1,TGTGCCACCACCTTGAACGACAGGGTCGGTAGTAGAGGTATGAACACTGAAGCTTTCTTT,CATTLNDRVGSRGMNTEAFF
TRBV7-2,few,TRBJ1-2,.,TGTGCCAGCAGCAGCCAAGGCTATGGCTACACCTTC,CASSSQGYGYTF
TRBV29-1,.,TRBJ2-7,.,TGCAGCGTTGAAATACAAGCGTGGGAGCAGTACTTC,CSVEIQAWEQYF
TRBV19,few,TRBJ1-5,.,TGTGCCAGTAGTACGCTCGATAGCAATCAGCCCCAGCATTTT,CASSTLDSNQPQHF
TRBV6-5,.,TRBJ2-7,TRBD1,TGTGCCAGCAGTTCCCGGGGACAGAACTACGAGCAGTACTTC,CASSSRGQNYEQYF
TRBV28,many,TRBJ2-3,TRBD2,TGTGCCAGCAGTTTCCTAGCGGGAACTGATACGCAGTATTTT,CASSFLAGTDTQYF
TRBV27,few,TRBJ1-5,.,TGTGCCAGCAGCCAAGGGTATAGCAATCAGCCCCAGCATTTT,CASSQGYSNQPQHF
TRBV6-2/TRBV6-3,.,TRBJ2-7,.,TGTGCCAGCACTTCCAGGGAATGGAGCGAGCAGTACTTC,CASTSREWSEQYF
TRBV6-5,.,TRBJ1-4,.,TGTGCCAGCAGGGACGACGACGCGGGTGAAAAACTGTTTTTT,CASRDDDAGEKLFF
TRBV7-9,few,TRBJ2-5,TRBD2,TGTGCCAGCAGCTTAGGGGACTGGAGCGGGGGCCCAGAGACCCAGTACTTC,CASSLGDWSGGPETQYF
TRBV7-6,many,TRBJ2-1,.,TGTGCCAGCAGCTCGGGAGGACTAGGGGGCGAGCAGTTCTTC,CASSSGGLGGEQFF
TRBV12-3/TRBV12-4,few,TRBJ2-2,.,TGTGCCAGCAGTCCGGTGCCGTCGAACACCGGGGAGCTGTTTTTT,CASSPVPSNTGELFF
TRBV10-1,.,TRBJ2-1,TRBD2,TGCGCCAGCAGTGCGTTGGCTAGCGGGGGGGTCGGGCAGTTCTTC,CASSALASGGVGQFF
TRBV7-9,few,TRBJ2-2,TRBD2,TGTGCCAGCAGCTCCCCAGCGGGACCCGGGGAGCTGTTTTTT,CASSSPAGPGELFF
TRBV6-2/TRBV6-3,few,TRBJ2-7,TRBD2,TGTGCCAGCAGACCTCTAGCGGGCCGCTCCTACGAGCAGTACTTC,CASRPLAGRSYEQYF
TRBV5-5,.,TRBJ2-7,.,TGTGCCAGCAGCTTGGAATGGGGAATAGCCTACGAGCAGTACTTC,CASSLEWGIAYEQYF
TRBV18,many,TRBJ1-5,.,TGTGCCAGCTCACCAACTGGGTATTATCAGCCCCAGCATTTT,CASSPTGYYQPQHF
TRBV6-2/TRBV6-3,.,TRBJ2-3,.,TGTGCCAGCATTGGAGGGGGCTACACAGATACGCAGTATTTT,CASIGGGYTDTQYF
TRBV7-9,.,TRBJ1-4,.,TGTGCCAGCAGCTCTGGGGGGGGAGAAGAAAAACTGTTTTTT,CASSSGGGEEKLFF
TRBV11-2,.,TRBJ2-7,.,TGTGCCAGCAGCCACAGGGTGAGCGACCTATACGAGCAGTACTTC,CASSHRVSDLYEQYF
TRBV7-2,few,TRBJ2-3,TRBD2,TGTGCCAGCAGCTTAGCAGCTCTAGCGGGAGTTCCAGATACGCAGTATTTT,CASSLAALAGVPDTQYF
TRBV7-9,few,TRBJ2-2,TRBD1,TGTGCCAGCAGCGCCCGGGACAGGGCCCAAACACGTACCGGGGAGCTGTTTTTT,CASSARDRAQTRTGELFF
TRBV2,many,TRBJ1-1,TRBD1,TGTGCCAGCAGTGACAGGGGGGATGGCACTGAAGCTTTCTTT,CASSDRGDGTEAFF
TRBV6-1,.,TRBJ2-1,.,TGTGCCAGCAGTTTTCTTAGGTTGCCCAATGAGCAGTTCTTC,CASSFLRLPNEQFF
TRBV29-1,.,TRBJ2-1,TRBD2,TGCAGCGGGGGGGAGCGGGAAGTCCCGGGAGGGCCCCACGGCCCCAATGAGCAGTTCTTC,CSGGEREVPGGPHGPNEQFF